The next 28 T cell receptor beta chains were all read from a single sample in a study of cytomegalovirus exposure and HLA in healthy donors. Researchers ran the PCR with 60 Vbeta and 13 Jbeta primers. Only in-frame clones appear in the TCRdb table, and some are missing; sequencing was by immunoSEQ multiplex PCR. This sample has tens of thousands of clones, with roughly 81% found just once. The specimen was PBMCs. The source is a young woman in good health and CMV-seronegative.

There are a few counts of this clone. V usage is TRBV6-1 and J usage is TRBJ1-1, with unresolved D. V lost 4 bases and J lost 7, with 13 bases in between. Germline-derived CDR1 and CDR2 are MNHNS and SASEGT. The CDR3 totals 13 residues. In DNA, the CDR3 is TGTGCCAGCAGTGCCATGACGGGGATTGAAGCTTTCTTT. Amino acids: CASSAMTGIEAFF.

DNA of the CDR3: TGTGCCAGCAGTTCCCGGCGGGAGCAGTACTTC. It specifies CASSSRREQYF. V is TRBV6-5 and J is TRBJ2-7; no clear D gene. V lost 4 bases and J lost 7, with 8 bases in between. This CDR3 is built from 11 residues. Germline V lookup: CDR1 MNHEY, CDR2 SVGAGI.

The V call is TRBV9, the J call TRBJ2-1; the D is unclear. CDR3 length: 12 residues. With 4 bases removed from V and 6 bases from J, the gap between germline ends came to 8 bases. Germline lookup yields CDR1 SGDLS and CDR2 YYNGEE. The CDR3 loop reads CASSQSVNEQFF. CDR3 bases: TGTGCCAGCAGCCAAAGCGTCAATGAGCAGTTCTTC. The complete variable domain, with remaining parts taken from reference TRBV9 and TRBJ2-1, reads DSGVTQTPKHLITATGQRVTLRCSPRSGDLSVYWYQQSLDQGLQFLIQYYNGEERAKGNILERFSAQQFPDLHSELNLSSLELGDSALYFCASSQSVNEQFFGPGTRLTVL.

This rearrangement joins TRBV7-2 to TRBJ2-1; no clear D. The length of the CDR3 is 15 residues. The V end was cut by 6 bases, the J end by 0 bases, with 12 bases between. Germline assignment: CDR1 SGHTA and CDR2 FQGNSA. CDR3 residues: CASRYNPSSYNEQFF. The CDR3 DNA is TGTGCCAGCAGATACAACCCTAGCTCCTACAATGAGCAGTTCTTC. Based on the CDR3 plus reference TRBV7-2 and TRBJ2-1, the full variable domain is GAGVSQSPSNKVTEKGKDVELRCDPISGHTALYWYRQSLGQGLEFLIYFQGNSAPDKSGLPSDRFSAERTGGSVSTLTIQRTQQEDSAVYLCASRYNPSSYNEQFFGPGTRLTVL.

The chain is built from TRBV9 and TRBJ1-4, with D perhaps TRBD1 (6 bases). CDR3 length equals 17 residues. Germline V gives CDR1 SGDLS, CDR2 YYNGEE. Between the trimmed V and J ends, which lost 0 bases and 3 bases, there was a span of 15 bases. CDR3 amino acids: CASSVEGRGGSNEKLFF. The CDR3 DNA reads as TGTGCCAGCAGCGTAGAGGGCAGGGGTGGGTCTAATGAAAAACTGTTTTTT.

The CDR3 loop is CASSQGTSGSVYEQYF. CDR3 sequence (DNA): TGCGCCAGCAGCCAAGGGACTAGCGGGAGTGTGTACGAGCAGTACTTC. V is TRBV4-3 and J is TRBJ2-5; TRBD2 agrees at 13 bases. The assigned J gene may be wrong: the sequence end matches TRBJ2-7 better. Germline V gene lookup returns CDR1 LGHNA and CDR2 YSLEER. The CDR3 is 16 residues long.

This clone was found once. The chain has TRBV29-1 and TRBJ1-2; a possible D gene is TRBD1 (5 bases). CDR1 and CDR2 from the germline V gene are SQVTM and ANQGSEA. The CDR3 has 11 amino acids. With 7 bases removed from V and 8 bases from J, the gap between germline ends came to 14 bases. The CDR3 DNA reads as TGCAGCGGGTGGAGGGGAGAAGGCTACACCTTC. Encoded protein: CSGWRGEGYTF.

V is TRBV28 and J is TRBJ2-5; 8 positions match TRBD1. The assigned J gene may be wrong: the sequence end matches TRBJ2-7 better. The germline V gene has CDR1 MDHEN and CDR2 SYDVKM. This CDR3 has 14 amino acids. CDR3 nucleotides: TGTGCCAGCAGAGGCGGACAGGGAATATACGAGCAGTACTTC. This translates into CASRGGQGIYEQYF.

The chain uses TRBV4-2 and TRBJ1-1, with D hard to call. CDR3 length: 15 residues. V lost 0 bases and J 5 bases, leaving 13 bases between the germline ends. CDR1 and CDR2 from the germline V gene are LGHNA and YNFKEQ. The CDR3 spells CASSQDYGEGTEAFF. The CDR3, as DNA: TGTGCCAGCAGCCAAGATTATGGGGAGGGAACTGAAGCTTTCTTT.

The chain joins TRBV7-9 to TRBJ2-3, with D perhaps TRBD2 (5 bases). This CDR3 is built from 16 residues. CDR1 SEHNR and CDR2 FQNEAQ come from the germline V gene (reference sequence). Between the trimmed V and J ends, which lost 4 bases and 2 bases, there was a span of 16 bases. In DNA form, the CDR3 reads TGTGCCAGCAGCTCCCGACCAGCGGAAGTCACAGATACGCAGTATTTT. Amino acids: CASSSRPAEVTDTQYF.

J is TRBJ2-1 and V is TRBV11-2, with 10 nucleotides matching TRBD2. Germline values: CDR1 SGHAT, CDR2 FQNNGV. This CDR3 is 15 amino acids long. V gave up 4 bases and J gave up 9 bases; unmatched junction bases: 9. CDR3 nucleotides: TGTGCCAGCAGCTCTTCGGGACTAGCGAACGGTGAGCAGTTCTTC. Encoded protein: CASSSSGLANGEQFF.

J is TRBJ1-3 and V is TRBV5-4; 8 bases fit TRBD1. CDR3 length: 16 residues. V lost 4 bases, J lost 1 base, and 7 bases stayed unmatched. CDR1 SGHNT and CDR2 YYREEE come from the germline V gene (reference sequence). The chain's CDR3 is CASSLDRVVSGNTIYF. The CDR3, as DNA: TGTGCCAGCAGCCTGGACAGGGTAGTGTCTGGAAACACCATATATTTT.

This sequence joins TRBV7-9 and TRBJ2-7; TRBD1 is a possible D gene (5 bases). The ends were cut back, 0 bases at V and 5 bases at J, with 11 bases in the middle. The germline gives CDR1 SEHNR, CDR2 FQNEAQ (reference sequence). The CDR3 totals 14 residues. Here the CDR3 reads CASSLANAGNEQYF. CDR3 sequence (DNA): TGTGCCAGCAGCTTAGCGAATGCAGGGAACGAGCAGTACTTC.

The V and J genes are TRBV29-1 and TRBJ1-2; TRBD1 matches at 8 bases. In germline, CDR1 is SQVTM, CDR2 ANQGSEA. The CDR3 totals 13 residues. With 6 bases clipped from V and 5 bases from J, the junction kept 8 bases outside the gene matches. CDR3 in DNA: TGCAGCGTCGGGACAGGCGAGCTTTATGGCTACACCTTC. Encoded protein: CSVGTGELYGYTF.

The rearrangement uses TRBV28 and TRBJ2-1; 9 nucleotides align to TRBD1. The V gene end was trimmed by 5 bases and the J gene end by 2 bases; junction bases not matched to a gene: 10. The germline V gene encodes CDR1 MDHEN and CDR2 SYDVKM. The CDR3 spans 17 residues. CDR3 loop: CASSPLRTGEAYNEQFF. CDR3 DNA: TGTGCCAGCAGTCCGTTAAGGACAGGGGAAGCCTACAATGAGCAGTTCTTC.

CDR3 DNA: TGTGCCAGCAGACCAACAGATAGGGGCACTGAAGCTTTCTTT. Protein sequence: CASRPTDRGTEAFF. This rearrangement joins TRBV5-6 to TRBJ1-1; tentatively, D is TRBD1 (5 bases). CDR1 is SGHDT, CDR2 YYEEEE, per germline. The ends were cut back, 5 bases at V and 4 bases at J, with 15 bases in the middle. The CDR3 loop spans 14 amino acids.

The chain joins TRBV16 to TRBJ2-3; D not resolved. The CDR3 is 13 amino acids. Germline lookup yields CDR1 KGHSY and CDR2 FQNENV. The V end lost 4 bases, the J end lost 0 bases, and 5 bases lay between the germline ends. CDR3: CASSPSSTDTQYF. CDR3 DNA: TGTGCCAGCAGCCCGAGTAGCACAGATACGCAGTATTTT.

The J gene is TRBJ2-5, the V gene TRBV14; 7 positions agree with TRBD1. Germline-derived CDR1 and CDR2 are SGHDN and FVKESK. V lost 3 bases to trimming and J lost 5 bases; unmatched junction nucleotides: 18. The CDR3 spans 18 residues. CDR3 nucleotides: TGTGCCAGCAGCCATCGGACAGGTGTAATGGTAGTTGGGGAGACCCAGTACTTC. Translated, it gives CASSHRTGVMVVGETQYF.

This chain connects TRBV6-1 to TRBJ1-2; D might be TRBD1 (5 bases). Germline V gene lookup returns CDR1 MNHNS and CDR2 SASEGT. Trimming shortened V by 5 bases and J by 4 bases, and 11 bases separated the two germline ends. CDR3 length: 13 residues. The CDR3 bases are TGTGCCAGCAGTCCCAGGGTGGCCTATGGCTACACCTTC. This encodes CASSPRVAYGYTF.

The chain is built from TRBV28 and TRBJ2-3; the match to TRBD2 covers 10 bases. The germline gives CDR1 MDHEN, CDR2 SYDVKM. The V and J ends lost 7 bases and 1 base, in that order; junction bases with no gene match: 8. CDR3 length: 16 amino acids. The CDR3 loop reads CASTPSGRAGTDTQYF. DNA for the CDR3: TGTGCCAGCACCCCAAGCGGGAGGGCGGGCACAGATACGCAGTATTTT.

The V gene is TRBV6-5, the J gene TRBJ2-7; 7 bases are shared with TRBD1. Germline CDR1 and CDR2: MNHEY and SVGAGI. CDR3 length: 16 amino acids. J lost 3 bases, V lost 0 bases, and 8 bases had no gene match. CDR3 DNA sequence: TGTGCCAGCAGTTACTCAGCAGGGGGAGACTACTACGAGCAGTACTTC. Its protein product is CASSYSAGGDYYEQYF.

This clone was observed a few times. The chain joins TRBV28 to TRBJ2-3; 10 bases align to TRBD2. V shed 7 bases, J shed 7 bases, and the junction held 11 bases outside the gene matches. From germline, CDR1 is MDHEN and CDR2 SYDVKM. The CDR3 runs to 15 residues. CDR3 nucleotide sequence: TGTGCCAGCAACAGACCCGGGACTAGCGTTAATACGCAGTATTTT. Translated: CASNRPGTSVNTQYF.

This chain joins TRBV4-1 and TRBJ1-5; D is possibly TRBD1 (6 bases). From germline, CDR1 is MGHRA and CDR2 YSYEKL. The CDR3 runs to 15 residues. Trimming stripped 4 bases from V and 4 bases from J, with 14 bases between. As DNA, the CDR3 is TGCGCCAGCAGCCCTAACGGACAGACAAATCAGCCCCAGCATTTT. It codes for CASSPNGQTNQPQHF.

V is TRBV5-4 and J is TRBJ2-5, with a possible D match to TRBD1 (5 bases). Deletions cut 0 bases from V and 5 bases from J, with 20 bases between. There are 17 residues in the CDR3. CDR1 is SGHNT, CDR2 YYREEE, per germline (reference sequence). The CDR3 DNA follows: TGTGCCAGCAGCTTGGCCGAAAGAGGTCCTGCAGGGGAGACCCAGTACTTC. Its protein is CASSLAERGPAGETQYF.

Written as DNA, the CDR3 is TGTGCCAGCAGTTGGGCCGGGACAACTCGGGAAAAACTGTTTTTT. Protein: CASSWAGTTREKLFF. This chain uses TRBV27 with TRBJ1-4; maybe TRBD1 (6 bases). Trimming removed 4 bases at V and 8 bases at J, with 17 bases between. CDR1 is MNHEY, CDR2 SMNVEV, per germline (reference sequence). The CDR3 spans 15 residues.

The chain carries TRBV6-6 and TRBJ1-1; D gene uncertain. This CDR3 region has 14 residues. V was clipped by 2 bases and J by 2 bases, with 9 bases between them. The germline CDR1 and CDR2 sequences are MNHNY and SVGAGI (reference sequence). The CDR3 coding sequence is TGTGCCAGCAGTTACCCCGGTCGAAACACTGAAGCTTTCTTT. Translation: CASSYPGRNTEAFF.

The chain recombines TRBV28 with TRBJ2-5; TRBD1 matches 10 bases. The CDR3 runs to 15 residues. CDR1 and CDR2 (germline): MDHEN, SYDVKM. J was trimmed by 5 bases and V by 2 bases; bases with no gene match: 5. In DNA, the CDR3 is TGTGCCAGCAGTTTACTCGGACAGGGGGGGGAGACCCAGTACTTC. Translated, it gives CASSLLGQGGETQYF.

V and J are TRBV9 and TRBJ1-1, with D maybe TRBD1 (6 bases). The germline V and J ends were trimmed by 3 bases and 2 bases, with 14 bases remaining between them. CDR1 is SGDLS, CDR2 YYNGEE, per germline. This CDR3 is built from 15 residues. The CDR3 loop is CASSGHPGHNTEAFF. The CDR3 DNA follows: TGTGCCAGCAGCGGTCACCCGGGACACAACACTGAAGCTTTCTTT.